This TCR beta chain was found in a study of blood T cell repertoires in COVID-19. Looking at the study overall: From T cells, B-cell-depleted T cells, or PBMCs came the material, which was cDNA or gDNA.

CDR3 length: 15 amino acids. V was pared by 2 bases and J by 5 bases, with 16 bases between. CDR1 is SGDLS and CDR2 is YYNGEE in the germline V gene. In the original workflow: How many nucleated cells were present was estimated from reference gene primer amplification. Using immunoSEQ multiplex PCR, the repertoire was profiled, and TCRdb retains in-frame clones only, with some absent. V, J and clone size reflect that table, while D and trimming were determined from the DNA. The sample lists some 200,000 clones; around 84% were seen once. This sequence was found in a woman aged 40-49 years who had recovered from COVID-19. Source material: peripheral blood. This chain links TRBV9 with TRBJ1-1; D may be TRBD1 (6 bases). The chain's CDR3 is CASSVAGDDETEAFF. The CDR3, as DNA: TGTGCCAGCAGCGTCGCAGGGGACGATGAGACTGAAGCTTTCTTT. Complete variable domain (other parts from reference TRBV9 and TRBJ1-1): DSGVTQTPKHLITATGQRVTLRCSPRSGDLSVYWYQQSLDQGLQFLIQYYNGEERAKGNILERFSAQQFPDLHSELNLSSLELGDSALYFCASSVAGDDETEAFFGQGTRLTVV.